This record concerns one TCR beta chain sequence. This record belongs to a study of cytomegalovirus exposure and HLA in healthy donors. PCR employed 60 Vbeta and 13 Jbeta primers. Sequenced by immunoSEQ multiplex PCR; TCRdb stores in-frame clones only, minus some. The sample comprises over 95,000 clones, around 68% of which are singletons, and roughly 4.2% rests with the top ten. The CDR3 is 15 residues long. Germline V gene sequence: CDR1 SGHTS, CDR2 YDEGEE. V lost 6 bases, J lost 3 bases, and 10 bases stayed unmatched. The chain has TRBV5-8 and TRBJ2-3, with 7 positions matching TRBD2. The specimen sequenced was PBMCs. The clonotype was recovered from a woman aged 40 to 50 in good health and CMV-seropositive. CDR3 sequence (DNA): TGTGCCAGCAACTCGGCGGGAGATGTGACAGATACGCAGTATTTT. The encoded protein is CASNSAGDVTDTQYF.